What follows is one T cell receptor (beta chain) and its context. Its specificity is unknown. These data originate in a study of T cell responses to AZD1222 COVID-19 vaccine. Whole-study findings and limits: Donor demographics were predominantly white British with a female majority; clonal diversity may be underestimated. Only a handful of AZD1222 recipients, roughly six in all, had baseline seropositivity.

Sequencing used immunoSEQ multiplex PCR; TCRdb keeps in-frame clones, though not all of them. The repertoire includes about 150,000 clones, just over 90% of them detected once, and under 2% sits in the top ten. The germline gives CDR1 SQVTM, CDR2 ANQGSEA. CDR3 size: 15 residues. J lost 3 bases, V lost 4 bases, and 11 bases had no gene match. The sample here was peripheral blood, taken on day 0 of AZD1222 vaccination. This sequence joins TRBV29-1 and TRBJ1-1, with 7 bases aligning to TRBD1. This receptor was taken from an adult in good health. CDR3 amino acids: CSVGGRGGADTEAFF. In DNA, the CDR3 is TGCAGCGTTGGTGGACGAGGGGGCGCGGACACTGAAGCTTTCTTT.